This TCR beta chain derives from a study of T cell responses to AZD1222 COVID-19 vaccine. Study-wide findings and caveats: The study reported that nearly half of spike-specific TCRs target unmutated variant regions. Females made up more of the donors, who were largely white British, and clonal diversity may have come out too low. Baseline seropositives among AZD1222 recipients totaled only 5 to 7.

Sequenced by immunoSEQ multiplex PCR; TCRdb stores in-frame clones only, minus some. The sample lists fewer than 130,000 clones, around 96% occurring once. On this clone: Its antigen is unknown.

This CDR3 contains 14 residues. Deletions cut 1 base from V and 1 base from J, with 8 bases between. Looked up from germline, CDR1 is SQVTM and CDR2 is ANQGSEA. The chain links TRBV29-1 to TRBJ2-1; D is uncertain. The sequences come from peripheral blood, collected on day 0 of AZD1222 vaccination. The origin of this receptor is an adult in good health. The CDR3 here is CSVEGLLSYNEQFF. The CDR3, as DNA: TGCAGCGTTGAAGGACTCCTATCCTACAATGAGCAGTTCTTC.